This T cell receptor (beta chain) derives from a study of blood T cell repertoires in COVID-19 (dated by TCRdb to between 2020 and 2021). A note on the overall study: The collaborator samples originated in the United States, Italy and Spain and spanned the acute and convalescent phases of COVID-19. The prospective study material was composed of cDNA or gDNA derived from T cells, B-cell-depleted T cells, or PBMCs. The dataset comprised deeply sampled blood TCRbeta repertoires from subjects exposed to, actively infected with, or recovered from COVID-19. The repertoires were made available in a free public database intended to serve as a resource for research on the immune response to SARS-CoV-2. The samples were drawn from the first 160 participants of the ongoing ImmuneRACE study and from over 950 subjects provided by 6 global collaborators. The sample metadata nearly always contained a de-identified subject ID, COVID-19 status, age in years and sex. Where available, HLA class I and class II types were taken from metadata supplied by the sample provider and were not determined by assay-based typing.

Overall study results and their limits: The amount of clinical and demographic metadata varied by source and participant and was provided uncurated.

One collaborating source in Seattle enrolled patients during active infection and followed them longitudinally through the course of disease. Each collaborating institution followed its own protocols to collect whole blood in K2EDTA tubes. For TCRbeta analysis, collaborator samples were shipped as frozen whole blood, as isolated PBMCs, or as DNA extracted from either sample type. TCRbeta CDR3 regions were amplified from genomic DNA using the immunoSEQ Assay, a bias-controlled multiplex PCR. Per the source publication's procedure: The number of nucleated cells in each sample was estimated by amplification of reference gene primers within the assay. Sequence reads were collapsed and filtered to measure the absolute abundance of every unique TCRbeta CDR3 rearrangement. For each sample, productive Simpson clonality was calculated as the square root of Simpson's diversity index across productive rearrangements. The table comes from immuneACCESS by way of TCRdb, which keeps in-frame sequences with V and J called. Part of the clones is missing from these tables; in studies checked, under half for an unresolved V gene and the rest for unknown reasons. The V and J calls and the clone size are those of that table, but D and trimming were determined from the DNA. This sample has some 450,000 clones in its table, and around 89% of those were observed once. Approximately 12% of the sample comes from the top ten.

To note about this clone: Its antigen has not been determined. One base away there is no much larger clone; base qualities are not given.

CDR1 and CDR2 are drawn from the germline V gene: MGHRA, YSYEKL. V was cut back by 0 bases and J by 0 bases, leaving a gap of 9 bases between them. The CDR3 goes from the cysteine to the phenylalanine over 16 residues. The CDR3 DNA has 48 bases and is translated from base 1. This sequence was found in a woman between 45 and 60 years old with COVID-19, enrolled during active disease. Sequenced material: peripheral blood. The chain is assembled from TRBV4-1 and TRBJ2-1, with the D gene uncertain. The CDR3 corresponds to CASSQDSANSYNEQFF. The sequenced DNA is TGCGCCAGCAGCCAAGATAGTGCCAACTCCTACAATGAGCAGTTCTTC.